Sequencing of this TCR beta chain was carried out in a study of blood T cell repertoires in COVID-19. Overall study context: In each case, the material was cDNA or gDNA derived from T cells, B-cell-depleted T cells, or PBMCs.

Using immunoSEQ multiplex PCR, the repertoire was profiled, and TCRdb retains in-frame clones only, with some absent. The table includes 180,000 or so clones, about 85% detected once. Trimming shortened V by 1 base and J by 7 bases, and 8 bases separated the two germline ends. The germline gives CDR1 SGHNT, CDR2 YENEEA. The CDR3 is made up of 13 amino acids. Seattle patients were enrolled while actively infected and followed longitudinally. The rearrangement joins TRBV11-3 to TRBJ2-1; D might be TRBD2 (5 bases). The sequence derives from a person aged 65-85 years with COVID-19, enrolled during active disease. The sequenced sample was peripheral blood. The chain's CDR3 is CASSLAGWNEQFF. As DNA, the CDR3 is TGTGCCAGCAGCTTAGCGGGGTGGAATGAGCAGTTCTTC. The variable domain in full, completed from reference TRBV11-3 and TRBJ2-1, reads EAGVVQSPRYKIIEKKQPVAFWCNPISGHNTLYWYLQNLGQGPELLIRYENEEAVDDSQLPKDRFSAERLKGVDSTLKIQPAELGDSAVYLCASSLAGWNEQFFGPGTRLTVL.